The 13 T cell receptor beta chains below were found in one sample sequenced in a study of cytomegalovirus exposure and HLA in healthy donors. With 60 Vbeta and 13 Jbeta primers, the PCR was carried out. Clones were sequenced by immunoSEQ multiplex PCR, and TCRdb holds only the in-frame ones, with some missing. The table has about 200,000 clones, about 13% seen once; the top ten hold about 8%. Sequenced input: PBMCs. The receptors shown here come from a man in his fifties in good health and CMV-seropositive.

The V and J genes are TRBV6-1 and TRBJ2-6; 9 nucleotides line up with TRBD1. Germline V CDR1 and CDR2: MNHNS, SASEGT. The CDR3 runs to 17 residues. V trimming: 4 bases; J trimming: 3 bases; junction bases outside the gene matches: 7. CDR3 sequence (DNA): TGTGCCAGCAGTGTTCACAGGGGGCAATTTGGGGCCAACGTCCTGACTTTC. Protein product: CASSVHRGQFGANVLTF.

The table lists this clone with a few counts. The gene calls are TRBV4-2 and TRBJ1-1; TRBD1 matches 8 bases. This CDR3 has 17 residues. J was trimmed by 0 bases and V by 0 bases; bases with no gene match: 6. The germline V gene has CDR1 LGHNA and CDR2 YNFKEQ. This CDR3 reads CASSQEGTGLLNTEAFF. Here the CDR3 DNA reads TGTGCCAGCAGCCAAGAAGGGACAGGCCTCTTGAACACTGAAGCTTTCTTT.

This chain links TRBV7-2 with TRBJ2-3; weak D call: TRBD2 (5 bases). Germline CDR1 reads SGHTA; CDR2 reads FQGNSA. V was cut by 1 base and J by 1 base, with 15 bases left in between. This CDR3 is built from 17 residues. The CDR3 here is CASSLVGLLTRTDTQYF. The CDR3, as DNA: TGTGCCAGCAGCTTAGTTGGACTTCTTACTCGCACAGATACGCAGTATTTT. Using reference TRBV7-2 and TRBJ2-3 for the parts outside the CDR3, the full variable domain is GAGVSQSPSNKVTEKGKDVELRCDPISGHTALYWYRQSLGQGLEFLIYFQGNSAPDKSGLPSDRFSAERTGGSVSTLTIQRTQQEDSAVYLCASSLVGLLTRTDTQYFGPGTRLTVL.

This clone showed up just a few times. V gene TRBV7-8 combines with J gene TRBJ1-2, with 10 bases fitting TRBD1. CDR1 is SGHVS and CDR2 is FQNEAQ in the germline V gene. The V gene end was trimmed by 3 bases and the J gene end by 0 bases; junction bases not matched to a gene: 7. CDR3 length equals 17 residues. CDR3 sequence reads: CASSLGRQGAANYGYTF. The CDR3 DNA reads TGTGCCAGCAGCTTGGGCCGACAGGGGGCTGCTAACTATGGCTACACCTTC.

This chain joins TRBV7-6 and TRBJ1-6; 7 bases match TRBD1. CDR1 and CDR2 from the germline V gene are SGHVS and FNYEAQ. The CDR3 totals 15 residues. Trimming took 5 bases from V and 6 from J; bases not matched to a gene: 7. The CDR3 region is CASSTGTETNSPLHF. The CDR3 DNA is TGTGCCAGCAGCACCGGGACAGAAACTAATTCACCCCTCCACTTT.

This chain joins TRBV5-1 and TRBJ2-1, with D perhaps TRBD1 (6 bases). V dropped 4 bases and J dropped 4 bases, with 9 bases sitting between them. This CDR3 is built from 13 residues. Germline values: CDR1 SGHRS, CDR2 YFSETQ. In DNA form, the CDR3 reads TGCGCCAGCAGCCCGACAGGTTACAATGAGCAGTTCTTC. It encodes CASSPTGYNEQFF. Drawing the rest from reference TRBV5-1 and TRBJ2-1, the complete variable domain is KAGVTQTPRYLIKTRGQQVTLSCSPISGHRSVSWYQQTPGQGLQFLFEYFSETQRNKGNFPGRFSGRQFSNSRSEMNVSTLELGDSALYLCASSPTGYNEQFFGPGTRLTVL.

The rearrangement uses TRBV5-4 and TRBJ1-1, with D possibly matching TRBD1 (6 bases). CDR3 length: 14 residues. The germline V gene has CDR1 SGHNT and CDR2 YYREEE (reference sequence). The CDR3, as DNA: TGTGCTTGTTTCGGGGGGGCTGGTCGAACTGAAGCTTTCTTT. This codes for CACFGGAGRTEAFF.

This clone was counted a few times. The chain employs TRBV6-5 and TRBJ2-2; 7 bases fit TRBD1. Germline trimming cut 7 bases from V and 3 bases from J; bases unmatched to any gene: 2. Germline-derived CDR1 and CDR2 are MNHEY and SVGAGI. The CDR3 consists of 13 residues. The DNA for the CDR3 is TGTGCCAGCAAACAGGGGTACACCGGGGAGCTGTTTTTT. This codes for CASKQGYTGELFF.

This clone occurred a few times. The rearrangement links TRBV12-2 to TRBJ1-2; TRBD1 reflects the table's D call only, with no check against the DNA. TRBV12-2 is labeled a pseudogene. The CDR3 loop spans 16 amino acids. CDR3 sequence (DNA): TGTGCAAGTCGCTTATGGGGGCACCAGTGTAACTATGGCTACACCTTC. Protein sequence: CASRLWGHQCNYGYTF.

The rearrangement joins TRBV5-1 to TRBJ1-3; TRBD1 matches at 7 bases. This CDR3 has 15 amino acids. J lost 8 bases, V lost 4 bases, and 12 bases had no gene match. Germline CDR1 and CDR2: SGHRS and YFSETQ. The CDR3 coding sequence is TGCGCCAGCAGCCTTTTCAGGGGGGCCCGGGACACCATATATTTT. This gives the protein CASSLFRGARDTIYF.

The chain couples TRBV5-4 to TRBJ1-5; no clear D. This CDR3 region has 14 residues. Trimming pared 0 bases from V and 3 bases from J, leaving 7 bases between. Germline V CDR1 and CDR2: SGHNT, YYREEE (reference sequence). The DNA of the CDR3 is TGTGCCAGCAGCTTGGCCGGGGACAATCAGCCCCAGCATTTT. This sequence encodes CASSLAGDNQPQHF.

The chain joins TRBV19 to TRBJ2-7; a weak D match, TRBD2 (5 bases). Germline CDR1 is LNHDA and CDR2 is SQIVND (reference sequence). The V end was cut by 6 bases, the J end by 3 bases, with 15 bases between. The CDR3 runs 14 residues. The CDR3 nucleotides are TGTGCCAGTAGCCGGGCGGGTAAGGACTACGAGCAGTACTTC. It codes for CASSRAGKDYEQYF.

This clone was seen more than once but under ten times. The chain recombines TRBV7-2 with TRBJ1-6; a possible D gene is TRBD1 (6 bases). The CDR3 covers 14 residues. Trimming pared 3 bases from V and 5 bases from J, leaving 8 bases between. Per germline, CDR1 SGHTA and CDR2 FQGNSA. The CDR3 bases are TGTGCCAGCAGCTTCCAGGGGAATAATTCACCCCTCCACTTT. It codes for CASSFQGNNSPLHF.